This TCR beta chain was sequenced in a study of beta chain features in type 1 diabetes. Study details: Patients did not differ from healthy donors in age, gender or cell yield. Study conclusions and caveats: A potential PCR bias toward shorter templates would be equal in patient and control samples. Moderate but significant shortening of TCRB CDR3s was recorded in all four CD4+ subsets from Type 1 diabetes patients. A pattern of fewer insertions and more deletions at VDJ junctions was seen in type 1 diabetes patients.

Deletions cut 3 bases from V and 6 bases from J, with 13 bases between. The CDR3 has 15 amino acids. Germline CDR1 reads SGDLS; CDR2 reads YYNGEE. Turning to this clone: The antigen remains unidentified.

Investigators reverse transcribed all isolated RNA, so they sequenced expressed TCRB transcripts. The repertoire was sequenced with immunoSEQ multiplex PCR; TCRdb's copy has only in-frame clones and lacks some. Of fewer than 250,000 clones listed, 14% are singletons. This chain joins TRBV9 and TRBJ1-6, with D possibly matching TRBD1 (6 bases). The sequence was collected from a woman aged 40 to 49 in good health. The sequencing input was naive CD4+ T cells from blood. The DNA of the CDR3 is TGTGCCAGCAGCGGCTTGGGGGGGCCTAATTCACCCCTCCACTTT. It encodes CASSGLGGPNSPLHF. The full variable domain, with the rest looked up from reference TRBV9 and TRBJ1-6, is DSGVTQTPKHLITATGQRVTLRCSPRSGDLSVYWYQQSLDQGLQFLIQYYNGEERAKGNILERFSAQQFPDLHSELNLSSLELGDSALYFCASSGLGGPNSPLHFGNGTRLTVT.